This T cell receptor beta chain was identified in a study of T cells expressing NK-cell markers. Germline assignment: CDR1 DFQATT and CDR2 SNEGSKA (reference sequence). The CDR3 runs to 14 residues. The authors made TCR beta cDNA libraries by 5'RACE template switching. This switching added a universal primer site and UMIs. TCRdb reworked the 5' RACE reads into one entry per CDR3 protein, no DNA. Recorded here are about 550,000 distinct CDR3 sequences; the top ten clones represent roughly 3.4%. The sequenced sample was blood T cells: a sorted CD56 or NKG2C T cell subset, CD4+ or CD8+ T cells, or bulk PBMC T cells (not recorded which). This receptor was identified in a man between 18 and 35 years old in good health. The chain links TRBV20-1 to TRBJ1-5. CDR3 region: CSARVDPIEEPQHF.